The present T cell receptor beta chain was sequenced within a study of blood T cells in healthy people across ages. The authors ran a second PCR of 7 to 11 cycles using a sample-barcoded 5' primer and a J-beta primer mix. TCRdb processed the 5' RACE reads anew with MiXCR; each CDR3 protein has one entry. The table records 600,000 to 850,000 distinct CDR3 sequences, around 40% of them present only once. Sequencing was done on a sample of blood. The clonotype was recovered from a woman aged 55-69 years in good health.

Here the CDR3 DNA reads TGTGCCAGCAGCCAAGCCTACGACAGAAATCAGCCCCAGCATTTT. Amino acids: CASSQAYDRNQPQHF. The chain links TRBV3-1 to TRBJ1-5; D possibly corresponds to TRBD1 (5 bases). Germline V gives CDR1 LGHDT, CDR2 YNNKEL (reference sequence). CDR3 length: 15 amino acids. Trimming left V 1 base short and J 4 bases short, with 11 bases between. The full variable domain, with the rest looked up from reference TRBV3-1 and TRBJ1-5, is DTAVSQTPKYLVTQMGNDKSIKCEQNLGHDTMYWYKQDSKKFLKIMFSYNNKELIINETVPNRFSPKSPDKAHLNLHINSLELGDSAVYFCASSQAYDRNQPQHFGDGTRLSIL.